Here is one TCR beta chain with its context. This record belongs to a study of patients and donors after allogeneic stem cell transplantation. TCRdb fed the RT-PCR reads into MiXCR, producing one record per CDR3 protein. The table has 400,000 to 500,000 distinct CDR3 sequences, approximately 16% seen once. Per the germline V gene, CDR1 is MNHNS and CDR2 is SASEGT. Deletions cut 4 bases from V and 0 bases from J, with 13 bases between. This CDR3 contains 16 residues. The sequencing input was blood, either unsorted or a sorted T cell fraction (not recorded which). The receptor was isolated from a human donor who was either an allogeneic HSCT recipient or a stem cell or donor lymphocyte infusion donor (not recorded which). It is not recorded whose cells these are; they may come from a transplant donor. V usage is TRBV6-1 and J usage is TRBJ2-1; perhaps TRBD2 as D (6 bases). In nucleotides, the CDR3 is TGTGCCAGCAGTGGACTAGGGTTTTCCTCCTACAATGAGCAGTTCTTC. Residues: CASSGLGFSSYNEQFF.